Listed below are T cell receptor beta chains from one sample, sequenced in a study of blood T cell repertoires in COVID-19. Clones were read by immunoSEQ multiplex PCR, and TCRdb kept only the in-frame ones, dropping some. Among under 60,000 clones, roughly 82% were seen once, and the ten largest hold 7.3%. Sequences were obtained from peripheral blood. These receptors were obtained from a man in his forties with acute or convalescent COVID-19. The CDR3 runs from the conserved cysteine through the conserved F or W. D genes are given only for firm matches. Part of the rows lack a size; the others show once, few, many or a class for expanded clones.

clone_size: NA
d_call: NA
v_call: TRBV19
j_call: TRBJ2-1
cdr3_aa: CASRPRLYNEQFF
cdr3_nt: TGTGCCAGTAGACCGCGCCTATACAATGAGCAGTTCTTC

clone_size: NA
d_call: TRBD1
v_call: TRBV5-1
j_call: TRBJ2-3
cdr3_aa: CASSRTRGLSTDTQYF
cdr3_nt: TGCGCCAGCAGCCGCACCAGGGGGCTCAGCACAGATACGCAGTATTTT

clone_size: few
d_call: TRBD1
v_call: TRBV18
j_call: TRBJ2-7
cdr3_aa: CASSPPGQGQYEQYF
cdr3_nt: TGTGCCAGCTCACCACCGGGACAGGGGCAGTACGAGCAGTACTTC

clone_size: NA
d_call: NA
v_call: TRBV18
j_call: TRBJ2-3
cdr3_aa: CASSPYGGTDTQYF
cdr3_nt: TGTGCCAGCTCACCATACGGAGGCACAGATACGCAGTATTTT

clone_size: NA
d_call: TRBD1
v_call: TRBV28
j_call: TRBJ1-2
cdr3_aa: CASAGTANGYTF
cdr3_nt: TGTGCCAGCGCCGGGACAGCGAATGGCTACACCTTC

clone_size: NA
d_call: NA
v_call: TRBV10-2
j_call: TRBJ1-5
cdr3_aa: CASSYSTGLNQPQHF
cdr3_nt: TGCGCCAGCAGTTACTCGACAGGACTGAATCAGCCCCAGCATTTT

clone_size: NA
d_call: TRBD1
v_call: TRBV9
j_call: TRBJ2-7
cdr3_aa: CASSVGTGDYEQYF
cdr3_nt: TGTGCCAGCAGCGTCGGGACAGGGGACTACGAGCAGTACTTC

clone_size: NA
d_call: NA
v_call: TRBV19
j_call: TRBJ2-4
cdr3_aa: CASSIGSRGAKNIQYF
cdr3_nt: TGTGCCAGTAGTATAGGAAGTCGGGGAGCCAAAAACATTCAGTACTTC

clone_size: NA
d_call: TRBD1
v_call: TRBV28
j_call: TRBJ1-5
cdr3_aa: CASSWGTGLNQPQHF
cdr3_nt: TGTGCCAGCAGTTGGGGGACAGGCCTCAATCAGCCCCAGCATTTT

clone_size: NA
d_call: TRBD2
v_call: TRBV5-6
j_call: TRBJ2-2
cdr3_aa: CASSPTSGGAPGELFF
cdr3_nt: TGTGCCAGCAGTCCGACTAGCGGGGGGGCTCCCGGGGAGCTGTTTTTT

clone_size: NA
d_call: TRBD1
v_call: TRBV29-1
j_call: TRBJ1-1
cdr3_aa: CSVWTGGNTEAFF
cdr3_nt: TGCAGCGTTTGGACAGGGGGAAACACTGAAGCTTTCTTT

clone_size: NA
d_call: TRBD1
v_call: TRBV2
j_call: TRBJ2-5
cdr3_aa: CASSAGQGRETQYF
cdr3_nt: TGTGCCAGCAGTGCCGGACAGGGGAGAGAGACCCAGTACTTC

clone_size: NA
d_call: TRBD2
v_call: TRBV7-2
j_call: TRBJ2-1
cdr3_aa: CASSLDAGGNNEQFF
cdr3_nt: TGTGCCAGCAGCTTGGACGCGGGGGGGAACAATGAGCAGTTCTTC

clone_size: NA
d_call: TRBD1
v_call: TRBV5-1
j_call: TRBJ1-3
cdr3_aa: CASSFAGGLGNTIYF
cdr3_nt: TGCGCCAGCAGCTTCGCAGGGGGATTAGGAAACACCATATATTTT

clone_size: NA
d_call: TRBD1
v_call: TRBV19
j_call: TRBJ1-2
cdr3_aa: CASSTFLIGQAYGYTF
cdr3_nt: TGTGCCAGTAGTACCTTCCTCATCGGACAGGCCTATGGCTACACCTTC

clone_size: NA
d_call: NA
v_call: TRBV24-1
j_call: TRBJ2-5
cdr3_aa: CATSDFSGETQYF
cdr3_nt: TGTGCCACCAGTGATTTTTCAGGGGAAACCCAGTACTTC

clone_size: NA
d_call: TRBD2
v_call: TRBV6-5
j_call: TRBJ2-5
cdr3_aa: CASSRTSQETQYF
cdr3_nt: TGTGCCAGCAGCCGGACTAGCCAAGAGACCCAGTACTTC

clone_size: NA
d_call: TRBD2
v_call: TRBV10-3
j_call: TRBJ2-5
cdr3_aa: CAISETVAGALETQYF
cdr3_nt: TGTGCCATCAGTGAAACGGTAGCGGGAGCCCTGGAGACCCAGTACTTC

clone_size: NA
d_call: NA
v_call: TRBV12-1
j_call: TRBJ2-2
cdr3_aa: CASSSQGSTTGELFF
cdr3_nt: TGTGCCAGCAGCTCACAGGGGAGTACAACCGGGGAGCTGTTTTTT

clone_size: once
d_call: NA
v_call: TRBV6-5
j_call: TRBJ2-3
cdr3_aa: CASRGGSTDTQYF
cdr3_nt: TGTGCCAGCAGGGGGGGTAGCACAGATACGCAGTATTTT

clone_size: NA
d_call: TRBD1
v_call: TRBV6-6
j_call: TRBJ2-2
cdr3_aa: CASSWTGGTGELFF
cdr3_nt: TGTGCCAGCAGTTGGACAGGGGGGACCGGGGAGCTGTTTTTT

clone_size: NA
d_call: NA
v_call: TRBV4-1
j_call: TRBJ1-3
cdr3_aa: CASAQEVQALSGNTIYF
cdr3_nt: TGCGCCAGCGCGCAAGAGGTCCAAGCCCTCTCTGGAAACACCATATATTTT

clone_size: NA
d_call: NA
v_call: TRBV27
j_call: TRBJ1-6
cdr3_aa: CASSGRGDTYNSPLHF
cdr3_nt: TGTGCCAGCAGCGGAAGAGGAGATACCTATAATTCACCCCTCCACTTT

clone_size: once
d_call: TRBD1
v_call: TRBV18
j_call: TRBJ2-7
cdr3_aa: CASSRGQGYEQYF
cdr3_nt: TGTGCCAGCTCACGGGGACAGGGATACGAGCAGTACTTC

clone_size: NA
d_call: NA
v_call: TRBV6-5
j_call: TRBJ2-1
cdr3_aa: CATRGTVRGEQFF
cdr3_nt: TGTGCTACACGCGGGACGGTTCGTGGAGAGCAGTTCTTC

clone_size: NA
d_call: TRBD1
v_call: TRBV28
j_call: TRBJ1-2
cdr3_aa: CASSSDRIYGYTF
cdr3_nt: TGTGCCAGCAGTTCGGACAGGATCTATGGCTACACCTTC

clone_size: NA
d_call: NA
v_call: TRBV25-1
j_call: TRBJ2-1
cdr3_aa: CASRFDSSNEQFF
cdr3_nt: TGTGCCAGCCGTTTTGACAGTTCCAATGAGCAGTTCTTC

clone_size: NA
d_call: TRBD2
v_call: TRBV7-6
j_call: TRBJ2-1
cdr3_aa: CASSPLAGGTHNEQFF
cdr3_nt: TGTGCCAGCAGCCCACTAGCGGGGGGGACTCACAATGAGCAGTTCTTC

clone_size: NA
d_call: NA
v_call: TRBV18
j_call: TRBJ1-1
cdr3_aa: CASSSDQGGVGTEAFF
cdr3_nt: TGTGCCAGCTCATCAGATCAGGGCGGGGTGGGCACTGAAGCTTTCTTT

clone_size: NA
d_call: NA
v_call: TRBV19
j_call: TRBJ2-1
cdr3_aa: CASSKEGSGYYNEQFF
cdr3_nt: TGTGCCAGTAGTAAGGAGGGAAGTGGGTACTACAATGAGCAGTTCTTC

clone_size: NA
d_call: NA
v_call: TRBV5-1
j_call: TRBJ2-7
cdr3_aa: CASSSLGGEYEQYF
cdr3_nt: TGCGCCAGCAGCTCCCTCGGCGGCGAATACGAGCAGTACTTC

clone_size: NA
d_call: TRBD1
v_call: TRBV5-1
j_call: TRBJ2-7
cdr3_aa: CASSPSTGASYEQYF
cdr3_nt: TGCGCCAGCAGCCCCTCGACAGGGGCCTCCTACGAGCAGTACTTC

clone_size: NA
d_call: NA
v_call: TRBV2
j_call: TRBJ1-1
cdr3_aa: CASRGTSNTEAFF
cdr3_nt: TGTGCCAGCAGGGGGACATCGAACACTGAAGCTTTCTTT

clone_size: NA
d_call: NA
v_call: TRBV5-5
j_call: TRBJ2-7
cdr3_aa: CASSLGSGPLTYEQYF
cdr3_nt: TGTGCCAGCAGCTTAGGAAGCGGGCCCCTCACCTACGAGCAGTACTTC

clone_size: NA
d_call: TRBD1
v_call: TRBV5-1
j_call: TRBJ2-2
cdr3_aa: CASSTMDRANTGELFF
cdr3_nt: TGCGCCAGCAGCACAATGGACAGGGCGAACACCGGGGAGCTGTTTTTT

clone_size: once
d_call: NA
v_call: TRBV27
j_call: TRBJ2-3
cdr3_aa: CASSSSTLFSSTDTQYF
cdr3_nt: TGTGCCAGCAGTTCCTCGACTTTATTTTCTAGCACAGATACGCAGTATTTT

clone_size: NA
d_call: TRBD2
v_call: TRBV3-1/TRBV3-2
j_call: TRBJ2-2
cdr3_aa: CASSQARSGGSVGELFF
cdr3_nt: TGTGCCAGCAGCCAAGCACGAAGCGGGGGCTCTGTCGGGGAGCTGTTTTTT

clone_size: NA
d_call: NA
v_call: TRBV28
j_call: TRBJ1-5
cdr3_aa: CASRPRSGVFGQPQHF
cdr3_nt: TGTGCCAGCAGGCCCCGGTCAGGGGTTTTTGGTCAGCCCCAGCATTTT

clone_size: NA
d_call: NA
v_call: TRBV19
j_call: TRBJ1-1
cdr3_aa: CASSTRGGNTEAFF
cdr3_nt: TGTGCCAGTAGTACACGGGGAGGGAACACTGAAGCTTTCTTT

clone_size: NA
d_call: NA
v_call: TRBV6-6
j_call: TRBJ1-1
cdr3_aa: CASSSDTTEAFF
cdr3_nt: TGTGCCAGCAGCTCCGACACAACTGAAGCTTTCTTT

clone_size: NA
d_call: NA
v_call: TRBV5-1
j_call: TRBJ1-4
cdr3_aa: CASSFQGDRGEKLFF
cdr3_nt: TGCGCCAGCAGCTTTCAAGGGGATCGAGGTGAAAAACTGTTTTTT

clone_size: NA
d_call: NA
v_call: TRBV19
j_call: TRBJ1-1
cdr3_aa: CASSRDGPGGTEAFF
cdr3_nt: TGTGCCAGTAGTAGGGACGGACCTGGGGGGACTGAAGCTTTCTTT

clone_size: NA
d_call: NA
v_call: TRBV2
j_call: TRBJ2-3
cdr3_aa: CASNRWASDEGDTQYF
cdr3_nt: TGTGCCAGCAACCGATGGGCTAGCGACGAGGGAGATACGCAGTATTTT

clone_size: NA
d_call: TRBD2
v_call: TRBV29-1
j_call: TRBJ2-1
cdr3_aa: CSVSGGVMYEQFF
cdr3_nt: TGCAGCGTTTCGGGGGGGGTGATGTATGAGCAGTTCTTC